A single sample gave rise to the 32 T cell receptor beta chains below, sequenced in a study of T-cell memory formation after mild COVID-19. Each CDR3 protein is one row after TCRdb ran MiXCR on the 5' RACE reads. The data hold approximately 240,000 distinct CDR3 sequences, with less than 20% observed a single time. The sample consisted of PBMCs or a T cell subset sorted from them (not recorded which). The source of these receptors is a man between 18 and 29 years old who had mild COVID-19 (a few samples of this study predate the infection). Cell type and time point are not known.

The V call is TRBV11-1, the J call TRBJ2-1; 7 positions match TRBD1. The CDR3 consists of 14 residues. Trimming at V came to 5 bases and at J to 8 bases, leaving 9 bases not matched to a gene. Germline CDR1 is SGHAT and CDR2 is FQDESV (reference sequence). The chain's CDR3 is CASSRDRVGDEQFF. The CDR3 region has the DNA TGTGCCAGCAGCCGAGACAGGGTCGGGGATGAGCAGTTCTTC.

This clonotype was seen more than once but under ten times. The chain links TRBV19 to TRBJ2-6, with D tentatively TRBD1 or TRBD2 (5 bases each). Germline V lookup: CDR1 LNHDA, CDR2 SQIVND (reference sequence). CDR3 length: 18 amino acids. V was cut by 7 bases and J by 4 bases, with 23 bases left in between. The CDR3 nucleotides read TGTGCCAGTACCCTATGGGGGACCCCCGGTGCCGGGGCCAACGTCCTGACTTTC. This encodes CASTLWGTPGAGANVLTF.

The CDR3 DNA sequence: TGCAGTGCTAGAGATCAGGCGGGAGCCTATACAGATACGCAGTATTTT. As protein: CSARDQAGAYTDTQYF. The V gene is TRBV20-1, the J gene TRBJ2-3; 7 bases are shared with TRBD2. CDR1 DFQATT and CDR2 SNEGSKA come from the germline V gene (reference sequence). This CDR3 is 16 amino acids long. With V trimmed by 0 bases and J by 3 bases, 9 bases remained unmatched.

This clonotype has just a few counts. The gene calls are TRBV14 and TRBJ2-5; D not certain. The CDR3 is 12 amino acids. Between the trimmed V and J ends, which lost 4 bases and 5 bases, there was a span of 8 bases. Germline lookup yields CDR1 SGHDN and CDR2 FVKESK. The CDR3 coding sequence is TGTGCCAGCAGCCGGGGTTTTGAGACCCAGTACTTC. The encoded protein is CASSRGFETQYF.

V gene TRBV7-2 combines with J gene TRBJ2-3; no firm D call. Trimming took 4 bases from V and 0 from J, leaving 8 bases between them. Germline V gene sequence: CDR1 SGHTA, CDR2 FQGNSA. The CDR3 spans 14 residues. CDR3 sequence (DNA): TGTGCCAGCAGCTGGGCAGGTAGCACAGATACGCAGTATTTT. Encoded protein: CASSWAGSTDTQYF.

The V and J genes are TRBV7-2 and TRBJ1-2; TRBD1 aligns across 8 bases. CDR1 is SGHTA, CDR2 FQGNSA, per germline. The CDR3 is made up of 14 amino acids. After removal of 4 bases from V and 4 bases from J, the junction contained 5 bases not matched to a gene. The CDR3 region has the DNA TGTGCCAGCAGCTCACTACAGGGGGGCTATGGCTACACCTTC. Translating gives CASSSLQGGYGYTF.

This sequence joins TRBV7-2 and TRBJ2-7; TRBD1 matches 11 bases. With V trimmed by 5 bases and J by 3 bases, 12 bases remained unmatched. The CDR3 sequence is 17 residues long. The germline gives CDR1 SGHTA, CDR2 FQGNSA. In nucleotides, the CDR3 is TGTGCCAGCAGCCACAGGACAGGGGGCTTTTCTTTCTACGAGCAGTACTTC. Translated: CASSHRTGGFSFYEQYF.

This clonotype turned up a few times. CDR3 amino acids: CASRIYGNEQFF. DNA of the CDR3: TGTGCCAGCAGGATTTACGGGAATGAGCAGTTCTTC. This rearrangement joins TRBV2 to TRBJ2-1; unclear D gene. The ends were cut back, 6 bases at V and 7 bases at J, with 10 bases in the middle. This CDR3 is built from 12 residues. Germline CDR1 reads SNHLY; CDR2 reads FYNNEI.

The gene calls are TRBV29-1 and TRBJ2-3; D is ambiguous. CDR1 SQVTM and CDR2 ANQGSEA come from the germline V gene. Between the trimmed V and J ends, which lost 4 bases and 6 bases, there was a span of 8 bases. CDR3 length: 11 amino acids. The CDR3 sequence: CSVGGVDTQYF. Here the CDR3 DNA reads TGCAGCGTTGGTGGGGTGGATACGCAGTATTTT.

The genes are TRBV7-2 and TRBJ2-5, with TRBD1 matching 8 bases. The CDR3 length is 16 residues. V trimming: 5 bases; J trimming: 4 bases; junction bases outside the gene matches: 12. Germline V gives CDR1 SGHTA, CDR2 FQGNSA. The DNA for the CDR3 is TGTGCCAGCAGCGCGACAGGGGCTTTGTTTTCAGAGACCCAGTACTTC. It translates to CASSATGALFSETQYF.

At least ten counts were recorded for this clonotype. The V gene is TRBV7-2, the J gene TRBJ2-3; the D gene is possibly TRBD1 (5 bases). Germline values: CDR1 SGHTA, CDR2 FQGNSA. Trimming took 2 bases from V and 2 from J, leaving 8 bases between them. The CDR3 runs 14 residues. CDR3 bases: TGTGCCAGCAGCTTATTACAGGCCACAGATACGCAGTATTTT. Its protein product is CASSLLQATDTQYF.

This rearrangement joins TRBV20-1 to TRBJ1-4; 8 bases match TRBD1. Germline CDR1 DFQATT, CDR2 SNEGSKA (reference sequence). V lost 3 bases and J lost 5; bases outside the gene matches: 8. CDR3 length equals 15 residues. CDR3 coding DNA: TGCAGTGCTAGTGATAGGCGACAGGGGAATGAAAAACTGTTTTTT. This translates into CSASDRRQGNEKLFF.

This clonotype has just a few counts. V and J are TRBV5-1 and TRBJ1-1; TRBD1 aligns across 8 bases. CDR1 and CDR2 (germline): SGHRS, YFSETQ. V lost 2 bases and J lost 0; bases outside the gene matches: 6. This CDR3 comprises 16 residues. The CDR3 protein is CASSFRGRMMNTEAFF. Written as DNA, the CDR3 is TGCGCCAGCAGCTTCAGGGGGCGAATGATGAACACTGAAGCTTTCTTT.

The chain is built from TRBV20-1 and TRBJ1-1, with D uncertain. This CDR3 contains 14 residues. The V gene lost 6 bases and the J gene lost 4 bases, with 18 bases spanning the gap. Germline CDR1 DFQATT, CDR2 SNEGSKA (reference sequence). The CDR3 is CSAPAPLGTTEAFF. For the CDR3, the DNA is TGCAGTGCCCCTGCCCCCCTGGGAACCACTGAAGCTTTCTTT.

The V call is TRBV5-4, the J call TRBJ2-1; TRBD1 matches at 10 bases. This CDR3 is built from 16 residues. Trimming removed 2 bases from V and 2 bases from J; junction bases left unmatched: 4. CDR1 SGHNT and CDR2 YYREEE come from the germline V gene (reference sequence). Here the CDR3 DNA reads TGTGCCAGCAGCTTACAGACAGGGGGCACCTACAATGAGCAGTTCTTC. Translation gives CASSLQTGGTYNEQFF.

This clonotype occurred many times. One end of the junction is discordant with germline, which a read error may explain. The gene calls are TRBV4-3 and TRBJ2-7; 7 nucleotides align to TRBD1. Germline lookup yields CDR1 LGHNA and CDR2 YSLEER. The CDR3 runs to 14 residues. The CDR3 loop reads CASSQGQGAYEQYF. For the CDR3, the DNA is TGTGCCAGCAGCCAAGGGCAGGGGGCCTACGAGCAGTACTTC.

In its sample, this clonotype was seen a few times. This chain connects TRBV4-3 to TRBJ2-3; D uncertain. The CDR3 sequence is 16 residues long. Germline CDR1 LGHNA, CDR2 YSLEER. Trimming pared 0 bases from V and 3 bases from J, leaving 13 bases between. The CDR3 spells CASSQEARPATDTQYF. The CDR3 coding sequence is TGCGCCAGCAGCCAAGAGGCCAGACCCGCTACAGATACGCAGTATTTT.

This clonotype was detected ten times or more. The rearrangement joins TRBV10-2 to TRBJ2-5; no clear D gene. Trimming pared 0 bases from V and 4 bases from J, leaving 3 bases between. CDR3 size: 12 residues. CDR1 and CDR2 (germline): WSHSY, SAAADI. CDR3 sequence reads: CASSESGETQYF. CDR3 in DNA: TGCGCCAGCAGTGAGTCGGGAGAGACCCAGTACTTC.

This chain joins TRBV6-5 and TRBJ2-3; 12 bases match TRBD2. CDR3 length: 19 amino acids. The germline V gene has CDR1 MNHEY and CDR2 SVGAGI. V gave up 0 bases and J gave up 2 bases; unmatched junction bases: 9. The CDR3 reads CASSYSAPSGGGYTDTQYF. The CDR3 DNA reads TGTGCCAGCAGTTACTCCGCGCCTAGCGGGGGGGGATACACAGATACGCAGTATTTT.

This clonotype showed up just a few times. V usage is TRBV20-1 and J usage is TRBJ2-1, with TRBD2 matching over 11 bases. CDR1 is DFQATT and CDR2 is SNEGSKA in the germline V gene (reference sequence). This CDR3 has 15 residues. The J segment lost 3 bases and the V segment lost 6 bases, leaving 7 bases of the junction unmatched. This chain's CDR3 is CSARSGTSGYNEQFF. The CDR3 DNA is TGCAGTGCCAGATCCGGGACTAGCGGCTACAATGAGCAGTTCTTC.

The chain carries TRBV5-1 and TRBJ2-3; TRBD1 aligns across 10 bases. Losses at the gene ends were 0 bases for V and 6 bases for J; bases not matched to a gene: 7. The germline CDR1 and CDR2 sequences are SGHRS and YFSETQ. The CDR3 extends over 16 amino acids. The CDR3 region has the DNA TGCGCCAGCAGCTTGGCGGGACAGGGGCCACTGGATACGCAGTATTTT. Translation: CASSLAGQGPLDTQYF.

The gene calls are TRBV6-5 and TRBJ2-3, with no clear D. CDR1 is MNHEY and CDR2 is SVGAGI in the germline V gene. Trimming cost V 4 bases and J 4 bases, with 6 bases left between them. The CDR3 loop spans 12 amino acids. The CDR3 region is CASSSSSDTQYF. Here the CDR3 DNA reads TGTGCCAGCAGTTCGTCGTCAGATACGCAGTATTTT.

This rearrangement joins TRBV7-9 to TRBJ2-3; D is ambiguous. Germline lookup yields CDR1 SEHNR and CDR2 FQNEAQ (reference sequence). Deletions cut 2 bases from V and 2 bases from J, with 8 bases between. The CDR3 loop spans 14 amino acids. DNA of the CDR3: TGTGCCAGCAGCTTAAGTCCCAACACAGATACGCAGTATTTT. Its translation: CASSLSPNTDTQYF.

This chain uses TRBV20-1 with TRBJ1-1, with D unresolved. V shed 3 bases and J shed 3 bases, with 11 bases lying between them. Per the germline V gene, CDR1 is DFQATT and CDR2 is SNEGSKA (reference sequence). This CDR3 region has 13 residues. The CDR3 DNA follows: TGCAGTGCTAGCGAGCTCCTGGACACTGAAGCTTTCTTT. Its protein is CSASELLDTEAFF.

A remark on this clonotype: A read error may be the cause here, since a much bigger clone is one base away. The chain is built from TRBV2 and TRBJ2-2; 12 nucleotides agree with TRBD2. The germline V gene has CDR1 SNHLY and CDR2 FYNNEI. The CDR3 sequence is 18 residues long. V shed 5 bases, J shed 2 bases, and the junction held 9 bases outside the gene matches. The CDR3 region is CASSSLAGGTANTGELFF. The CDR3 bases are TGTGCCAGCAGTTCCCTAGCGGGGGGGACGGCAAACACCGGGGAGCTGTTTTTT.

The chain couples TRBV28 to TRBJ2-3; 7 bases fit TRBD1. The germline CDR1 and CDR2 sequences are MDHEN and SYDVKM. This CDR3 spans 13 amino acids. J gave up 5 bases and V 10 bases, and 9 bases lay outside the gene matches. In nucleotides, the CDR3 is TGTGCCATATCCTACAGGGGCCTAGATACGCAGTATTTT. Protein: CAISYRGLDTQYF.

This clonotype was counted only a few times. Here the CDR3 reads CASSFGQGETEAFF. The DNA for the CDR3 is TGCGCCAGCAGCTTTGGACAGGGAGAGACTGAAGCTTTCTTT. The chain uses TRBV5-1 and TRBJ1-1; 8 bases fit TRBD1. After removal of 2 bases from V and 5 bases from J, the junction contained 5 bases not matched to a gene. This CDR3 is 14 amino acids long. Per germline, CDR1 SGHRS and CDR2 YFSETQ.

This clonotype was counted only a few times. The V and J genes are TRBV7-2 and TRBJ2-2, with 7 positions matching TRBD2. The trim removed 3 bases at V and 7 bases at J, leaving 8 bases unmatched. Germline lookup yields CDR1 SGHTA and CDR2 FQGNSA. This CDR3 contains 15 residues. The CDR3 protein is CASSLRAGERGELFF. In nucleotides, the CDR3 is TGTGCCAGCAGCTTGAGGGCGGGGGAGCGCGGGGAGCTGTTTTTT.

This clonotype came up a few times. The chain couples TRBV4-2 to TRBJ2-7, with D possibly being TRBD1 or TRBD2 (5 bases each). The CDR3 is made up of 15 amino acids. Per the germline V gene, CDR1 is LGHNA and CDR2 is YNFKEQ. Trimming cost V 0 bases and J 5 bases, with 14 bases left between them. The CDR3 region has the DNA TGTGCCAGCAGCCAAGATCGGCAGGGAGTTGACGAGCAGTACTTC. Translation: CASSQDRQGVDEQYF.

This clonotype appeared a few times. The J gene is TRBJ2-7, the V gene TRBV7-2, with 14 nucleotides matching TRBD2. The CDR3 covers 16 residues. V lost 5 bases to trimming and J lost 0 bases; unmatched junction nucleotides: 3. Per the germline V gene, CDR1 is SGHTA and CDR2 is FQGNSA. The CDR3 DNA reads as TGTGCCAGCAGCCAAGGGACTAGCGGGAGCTCCTACGAGCAGTACTTC. This translates into CASSQGTSGSSYEQYF.

There are a few counts of this clonotype. The chain links TRBV12-3 or TRBV12-4 to TRBJ1-2, with unresolved D. The V and J ends lost 5 bases and 4 bases respectively, with 11 bases between them. This CDR3 has 13 amino acids. Here the CDR3 DNA reads TGTGCCAGCAGTCAGAGGACCGGCTATGGCTACACCTTC. Its translation: CASSQRTGYGYTF.

V and J are TRBV5-1 and TRBJ1-6; TRBD1 matches at 8 bases. The CDR3 is 16 amino acids. Trimming removed 2 bases from V and 7 bases from J; junction bases left unmatched: 8. The germline CDR1 and CDR2 sequences are SGHRS and YFSETQ. The CDR3 sequence is CASSFVQGAENSPLHF. The CDR3 DNA sequence: TGCGCCAGCAGCTTCGTTCAGGGGGCGGAAAATTCACCCCTCCACTTT.